This TCR beta chain was found in a study of shared clonotypes between healthy human individuals. The assay was immunoSEQ multiplex PCR, and TCRdb's table has in-frame clones only and misses some. The table includes 2 million to 3 million clones, approximately 93% detected once. A remark on this clone: Its antigen is currently unknown.

The V gene lost 4 bases and the J gene lost 7 bases, with 20 bases spanning the gap. This CDR3 is 16 amino acids long. The germline CDR1 and CDR2 sequences are SGHTA and FQGTGA. Notes on the study in general: Donor clonotype sharing was expected to depend on sequencing depth.

The sequence derives from a man aged 18 to 29 in good health. Some clones in this sample may be carry-over from other donors' samples. Sequences were obtained from naive CD4+ T cells from PBMCs. Subset noted: CD45RA+ positively selected. This rearrangement joins TRBV7-3 to TRBJ2-4; a weak D match, TRBD2 (6 bases). The CDR3 sequence is CASSSQTLLRGNIQYF. The CDR3 DNA sequence: TGTGCCAGCAGCTCACAAACCCTGCTACGGGGGAACATTCAGTACTTC.